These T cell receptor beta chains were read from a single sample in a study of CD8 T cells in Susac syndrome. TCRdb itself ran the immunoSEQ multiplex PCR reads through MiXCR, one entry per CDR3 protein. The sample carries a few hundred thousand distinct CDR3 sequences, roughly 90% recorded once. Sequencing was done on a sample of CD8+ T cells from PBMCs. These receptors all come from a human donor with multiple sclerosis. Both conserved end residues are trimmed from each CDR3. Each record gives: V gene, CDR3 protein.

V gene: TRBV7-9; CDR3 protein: ASSFGLTGILNEQF
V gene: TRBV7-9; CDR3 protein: ASSLDPNTEAF
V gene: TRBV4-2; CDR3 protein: ASSQGPGADTEAF
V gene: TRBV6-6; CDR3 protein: ASSYPDRVGEKLF
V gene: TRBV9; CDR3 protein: ASSPWDVRDTQY
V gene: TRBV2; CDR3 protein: ASTRSGSGTDTQY
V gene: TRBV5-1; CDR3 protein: ASRKGVGELF
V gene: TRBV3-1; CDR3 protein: ASSQDRGLGETQY
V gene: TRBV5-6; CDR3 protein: ASSWGSTEAF
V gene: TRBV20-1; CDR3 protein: SALTVRGQIAGELF
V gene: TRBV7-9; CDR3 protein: ASSLAWDSYNEQF
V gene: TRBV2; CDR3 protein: ASRRSLTGDNQPQH
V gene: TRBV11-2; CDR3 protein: ASSTDYEQY
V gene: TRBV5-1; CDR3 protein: ASSITGGSYNEQF
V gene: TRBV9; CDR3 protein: ASSPSGGAYEQY
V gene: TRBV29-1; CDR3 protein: SAGQWNT
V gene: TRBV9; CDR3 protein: ASSAWDSPSPNEKLF
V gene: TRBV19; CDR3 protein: ASSTIGTYYEQY
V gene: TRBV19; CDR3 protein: ASSHGQGVSPLH
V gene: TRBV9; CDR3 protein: ASSAGDRATEAF
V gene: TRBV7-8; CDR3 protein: ASSRTGDAGANVLT
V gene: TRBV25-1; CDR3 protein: ASSEAGRTLFPTNEKLF
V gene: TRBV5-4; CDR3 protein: ASSRSGYEQY
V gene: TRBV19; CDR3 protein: ASNHRGMNTEAF
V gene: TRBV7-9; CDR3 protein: ASSRDSIYEQY
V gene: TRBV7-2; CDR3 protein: ASSLVGDHTSTDTQY
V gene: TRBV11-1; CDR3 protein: ASSPTDIYEQY
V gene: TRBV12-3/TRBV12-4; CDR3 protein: ASSPARSDEQY
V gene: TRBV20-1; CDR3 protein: SAKTGESNYGYT
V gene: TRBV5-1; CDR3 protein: ASSLGDSSGANVLT
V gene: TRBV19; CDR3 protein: ASSIGQGDTDTQY
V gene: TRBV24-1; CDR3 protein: ATSESGVGYT
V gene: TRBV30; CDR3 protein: AWSVQGLTYEQY
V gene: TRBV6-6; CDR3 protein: ASSYRTPGNTIY
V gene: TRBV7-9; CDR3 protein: ASSLVTEETQY
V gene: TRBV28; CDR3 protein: ASSLGVTENEKLF
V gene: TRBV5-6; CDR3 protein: ASSLGTESFQY
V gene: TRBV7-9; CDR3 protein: ASSRRGRSEKLF
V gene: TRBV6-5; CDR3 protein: ASSYSTGGPTYEQY
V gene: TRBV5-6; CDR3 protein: ASSLLPGGGQETQY
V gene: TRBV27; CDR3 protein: ASSPGGGSGNYGYT
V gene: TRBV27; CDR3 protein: ASSHTSGLAGKYNEQF
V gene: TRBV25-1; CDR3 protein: ASSSPGLFYNEQF
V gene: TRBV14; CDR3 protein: ASSQTSSYEQY
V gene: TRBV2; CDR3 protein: ASSRYRNTEAF
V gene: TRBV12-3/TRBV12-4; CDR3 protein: ASSLPGTGNYEQY
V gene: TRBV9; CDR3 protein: ASSGGRDSGSDTQY
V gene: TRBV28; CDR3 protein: ASSSGGTQETQY
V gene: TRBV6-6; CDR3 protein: ASSGSNQPQH
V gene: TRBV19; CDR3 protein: ASSWASGNEQF
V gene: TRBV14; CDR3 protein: ASTLPSSYEKLF
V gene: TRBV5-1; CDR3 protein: ASSLEGLAGGYYNEQF
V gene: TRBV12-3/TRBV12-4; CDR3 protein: ASSLLEGNTEAF
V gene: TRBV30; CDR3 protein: AWSWGNTDTQY
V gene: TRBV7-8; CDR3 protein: ASWAGLNTGELF
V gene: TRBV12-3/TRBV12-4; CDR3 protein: ASSPGLAGDPYQETQY
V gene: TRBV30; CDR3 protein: AWSPQGGGYT
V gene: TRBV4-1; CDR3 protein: ASRESDHQETQY
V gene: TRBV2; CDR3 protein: ASSSGVGTPGTEAF
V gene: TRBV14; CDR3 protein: ASSQGATSGKQETQY